Given below is one T cell receptor (beta chain) in context. Its antigen has not been determined. The sample holds no much larger clone one base away, and base qualities are not on file. The sample comes from a study of T cell repertoires in cytomegalovirus infection (dated by TCRdb to the late 2010s). In terms of the full investigation: Because public TCR beta signatures pointed to carriage of CMV infection together with the matching HLA type, the HLA type of each donor mattered for the analysis.

Points the paper makes about the study in general: In the ex vivo response, HLA-C-restricted CMV-specific TCR beta clonotypes were dominant, and in two of eight donors the single most frequent clonotype came from this HLA-C-restricted group. Cumulative frequency of public TCR beta family members discriminated carriers of CMV infection plus the relevant HLA type in this cohort and an independent 352-donor cohort.

V sheds 5 bases and J sheds 2 bases, leaving 16 bases between their ends. CDR1 and CDR2 (SGHTA, FQGNSA) derive from the germline V gene. The CDR3 covers 15 residues, taking in both the cysteine and the phenylalanine. Kept here is only the CDR3 DNA, which spans 45 bases and is read in frame from base 1. Sequencer: Illumina HiSeq 1500. In-frame beta chains were kept once TCRdb had trimmed the public reads at Q25 with fastp and called clones with MiXCR. Here each entry gathers all rows of one CDR3 protein and keeps the most common genes and DNA. For this sample there are about 530,000 distinct CDR3 sequences; about 26% appear just once. The biggest ten clones account for less than 15% of the sample.

The sample comprised PBMCs. The clonotype comes from a human donor in good health (CMV status not recorded). Some clones in this sample may be carry-over from other donors' samples. The V and J genes are TRBV7-2 and TRBJ2-7; the D segment could be TRBD2, given 5 matching bases. The DNA is TGTGCCAGCAGCCCCCGGGGAGTACTGACCTACGAGCAGTACTTC. This yields the protein CASSPRGVLTYEQYF.